This TCR beta chain was observed in a study of T cell responses to AZD1222 COVID-19 vaccine. Study-level findings and limits: Seropositive AZD1222 recipients at baseline numbered only six or seven.

Here immunoSEQ multiplex PCR was the method, and the copy in TCRdb shows in-frame clones only, minus some. The sample lists nearly 95,000 clones; around 87% were seen once. V was trimmed by 1 base and J by 3 bases, leaving 9 bases between them. Per the germline V gene, CDR1 is LNHNV and CDR2 is YYDKDF (reference sequence). The CDR3 is 14 residues long. Concerning this clone itself: Antigen: not known.

This chain uses TRBV15 with TRBJ1-1; D gene uncertain. The clonotype originates from an adult in good health. Here the sequenced sample was peripheral blood, taken on day 0 of AZD1222 vaccination. In DNA, the CDR3 is TGTGCCACCAGCAGAGTAATCGGGCACACTGAAGCTTTCTTT. Residues: CATSRVIGHTEAFF.